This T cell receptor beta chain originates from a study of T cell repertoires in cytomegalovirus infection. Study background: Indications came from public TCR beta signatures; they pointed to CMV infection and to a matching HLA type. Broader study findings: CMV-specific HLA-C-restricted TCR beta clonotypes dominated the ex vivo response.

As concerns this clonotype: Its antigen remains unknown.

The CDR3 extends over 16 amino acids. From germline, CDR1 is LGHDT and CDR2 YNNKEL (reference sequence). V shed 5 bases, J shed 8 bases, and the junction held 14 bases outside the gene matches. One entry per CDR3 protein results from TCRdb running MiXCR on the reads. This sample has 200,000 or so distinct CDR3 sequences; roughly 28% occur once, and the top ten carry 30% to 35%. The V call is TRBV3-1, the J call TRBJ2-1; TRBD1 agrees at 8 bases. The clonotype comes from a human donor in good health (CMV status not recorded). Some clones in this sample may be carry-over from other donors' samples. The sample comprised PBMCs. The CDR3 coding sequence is TGTGCCAGCAGCAACATTGGACAGGGAACATGGGATGAGCAGTTCTTC. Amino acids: CASSNIGQGTWDEQFF.